The clone carrying this T cell receptor beta chain has a count of ten or more. This sample was included in a study of T-cell memory formation after mild COVID-19. Each CDR3 protein gets one entry after TCRdb re-called the 5' RACE reads with MiXCR. The data hold about 130,000 distinct CDR3 sequences, with less than 6.5% observed a single time. Trimming took off 5 bases at V and 1 base at J, with 14 bases between the two ends. The CDR3 loop spans 15 amino acids. Germline CDR1 LGHNA, CDR2 YNFKEQ. Sequenced input: PBMCs or a T cell subset sorted from them (not recorded which). The chain carries TRBV4-2 and TRBJ1-2, with D tentatively TRBD1 (6 bases). The source is an adult woman who had mild COVID-19 (a few samples of this study predate the infection). Cell type and time point are not known. DNA for the CDR3: TGTGCCAGCAGCTCTACAGGGCAGGGTAACTATGGCTACACCTTC. Translation gives CASSSTGQGNYGYTF.